This TCR beta chain was found in a study of blood T cell repertoires in COVID-19. Overall study: Sites in the United States, Italy and Spain provided acute and convalescent COVID-19 samples. Sample material is recorded as cDNA or gDNA derived from T cells, B-cell-depleted T cells, or PBMCs.

V shed 4 bases and J shed 1 base, with 11 bases lying between them. The CDR3 sequence is 14 residues long. Germline V CDR1 and CDR2: SGHRS, YFSETQ. Authors' analysis steps: Quantification of nucleated cells was approximated via reference gene primer amplification. The repertoire was sequenced with immunoSEQ multiplex PCR; TCRdb's copy has only in-frame clones and lacks some. V and J calls and clone size follow that table, whereas D and trimming were derived from the DNA. Here the sample spans about 120,000 clones, 87% being singletons. This receptor was identified in a woman in her 50s with acute or convalescent COVID-19. The sample taken for sequencing was peripheral blood. The V and J genes are TRBV5-1 and TRBJ2-5, with D perhaps TRBD1 (5 bases). CDR3 protein: CASSPSDSQETQYF. DNA of the CDR3: TGCGCCAGCAGCCCCTCCGACAGCCAAGAGACCCAGTACTTC.